This TCR beta chain originates from a study of T cells expressing NK-cell markers. Across the study: The TCR beta repertoires originated in sorted CD3+CD56+NKG2C+, CD3+CD56+NKG2C- and CD3+CD56-NKG2C+ T cells. Broader study findings: The study found these clonotypes also leading the CD3+CD56-NKG2C+ fraction in several donors. Dominant NKG2C+ clonotypes were found to form about 1.0-7.5% of CD8+ T cells in five to seven donors.

In generating TCR beta cDNA, 5'RACE template switching with UMIs was used. TCRdb reworked the 5' RACE reads into one entry per CDR3 protein, no DNA. The ten most abundant clones cover around a sixth of a sample with roughly 180,000 distinct CDR3 sequences. With regard to this clonotype: As yet, its antigen is unknown.

This CDR3 is built from 16 residues. Germline V gives CDR1 MDHEN, CDR2 SYDVKM. This TCR was sampled from a woman aged 18-70 years in good health. J is TRBJ2-5 and V is TRBV28; TCRdb's assignment of TRBD1 cannot be checked, as there is no DNA. The source material was blood T cells: a sorted CD56 or NKG2C T cell subset, CD4+ or CD8+ T cells, or bulk PBMC T cells (not recorded which). CDR3 region: CASRSTGFGLKETQYF.